Listed below are T cell receptor beta chains from one sample, sequenced in a study of T cell changes during pregnancy in multiple sclerosis. Libraries were prepared by immunoSEQ multiplex PCR; TCRdb keeps only in-frame clonotypes and omits some of them. The sample consists of fewer than 85,000 clones, more than 85% of them appearing once. Here the sequenced sample was peripheral blood, taken after pregnancy. These receptors originate from a female donor in good health, enrolled as a control in a pregnancy study. Both conserved end residues are part of each CDR3. Each record gives: J gene, CDR3 length, D gene, V gene, clone size, CDR3 protein, CDR3 DNA. D genes are given only for firm matches. Size values are once, few and many counts, or a class for expanded clones, and some rows have none.

TRBJ2-2 16 . TRBV18 . CASSPPDGRNTGELFF TGTGCCAGCTCCCCCCCGGACGGGAGAAACACCGGGGAGCTGTTTTTT
TRBJ2-1 16 TRBD2 TRBV5-4 . CASSLRTSALGGEQFF TGTGCCAGCAGCCTCCGGACTAGCGCCCTAGGGGGAGAGCAGTTCTTC
TRBJ2-5 14 TRBD2 TRBV2 once CASSQRGFQETQYF TGTGCCAGCAGTCAGCGGGGATTTCAAGAGACCCAGTACTTC
TRBJ1-3 15 . TRBV11-2 . CASSLGSASGNTIYF TGTGCCAGCAGCTTGGGCAGTGCCTCTGGAAACACCATATATTTT
TRBJ2-5 13 TRBD1 TRBV5-4 . CASTIQGKETQYF TGTGCCAGCACCATACAGGGGAAAGAGACCCAGTACTTC
TRBJ1-5 14 TRBD1 TRBV19 . CASSGQGAGQPQHF TGTGCCAGTAGCGGACAGGGGGCAGGTCAGCCCCAGCATTTT
TRBJ2-1 13 . TRBV6-6 . CASSYLLAHEQFF TGTGCCAGCAGTTACCTGCTAGCCCATGAGCAGTTCTTC
TRBJ1-2 12 . TRBV30 . CAWSSGGGGYTF TGTGCCTGGAGTTCGGGGGGCGGTGGCTACACCTTC
TRBJ2-5 14 . TRBV5-1 . CASSVTGLGETQYF TGCGCCAGCAGCGTTACAGGGCTCGGGGAGACCCAGTACTTC
TRBJ1-5 15 . TRBV27 . CASSTAGGDNQPQHF TGTGCCAGCAGTACGGCGGGCGGGGACAATCAGCCCCAGCATTTT
TRBJ2-3 12 . TRBV29-1 . CSVEPQADTQYF TGCAGCGTTGAACCCCAGGCAGATACGCAGTATTTT
TRBJ2-5 18 TRBD2 TRBV19 . CASSDWLGGGSNAETQYF TGTGCCAGTAGCGATTGGCTTGGGGGGGGAAGTAACGCGGAGACCCAGTACTTC
TRBJ2-3 18 . TRBV4-2 . CASSQEPWGGDSTDTQYF TGTGCCAGCAGCCAGGAGCCATGGGGCGGGGATAGCACAGATACGCAGTATTTT
TRBJ2-1 15 TRBD2 TRBV4-2 . CASSQGAGGFNEQFF TGTGCCAGCAGCCAAGGGGCGGGAGGCTTCAATGAGCAGTTCTTC
TRBJ2-1 15 . TRBV7-3 . CASSLGSGGGNEQFF TGTGCCAGCAGCTTAGGTAGCGGTGGGGGGAATGAGCAGTTCTTC
TRBJ1-2 13 TRBD1 TRBV2 . CASRTGQALGYTF TGTGCCAGCAGGACGGGACAGGCCTTGGGCTACACCTTC